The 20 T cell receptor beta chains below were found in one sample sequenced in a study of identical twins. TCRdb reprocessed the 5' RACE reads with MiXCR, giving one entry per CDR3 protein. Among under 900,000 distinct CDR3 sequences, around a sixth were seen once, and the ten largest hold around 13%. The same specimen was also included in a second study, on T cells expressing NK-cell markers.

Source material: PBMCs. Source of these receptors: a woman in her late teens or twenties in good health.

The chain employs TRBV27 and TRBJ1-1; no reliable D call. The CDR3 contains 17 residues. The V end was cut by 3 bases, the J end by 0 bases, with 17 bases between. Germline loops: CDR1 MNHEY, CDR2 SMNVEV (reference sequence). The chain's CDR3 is CASSFSPYTDLNTEAFF. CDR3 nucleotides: TGTGCCAGCAGTTTTTCCCCTTACACAGACTTGAACACTGAAGCTTTCTTT.

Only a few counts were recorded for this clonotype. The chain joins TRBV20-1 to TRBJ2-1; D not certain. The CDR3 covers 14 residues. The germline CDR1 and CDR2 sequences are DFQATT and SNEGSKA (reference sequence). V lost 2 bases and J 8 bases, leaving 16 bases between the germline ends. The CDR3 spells CSARLAVVVDEQFF. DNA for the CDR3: TGCAGTGCTAGATTAGCCGTAGTGGTCGATGAGCAGTTCTTC.

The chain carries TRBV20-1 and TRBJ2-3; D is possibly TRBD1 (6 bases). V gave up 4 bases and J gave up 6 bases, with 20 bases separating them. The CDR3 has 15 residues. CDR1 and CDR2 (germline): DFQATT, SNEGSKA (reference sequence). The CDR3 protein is CSATPMRGNYDTQYF. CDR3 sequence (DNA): TGCAGTGCTACCCCAATGAGGGGGAACTATGATACGCAGTATTTT.

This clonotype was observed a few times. CDR3 amino acids: CASSVAYGVTQYF. The CDR3 DNA reads as TGTGCCAGCAGCGTAGCCTACGGGGTCACGCAGTATTTT. J is TRBJ2-3 and V is TRBV9; the D gene is possibly TRBD2 (5 bases). CDR1 is SGDLS and CDR2 is YYNGEE in the germline V gene. This CDR3 spans 13 amino acids. The V gene lost 0 bases and the J gene lost 9 bases, with 11 bases spanning the gap. Based on the CDR3 plus reference TRBV9 and TRBJ2-3, the full variable domain is DSGVTQTPKHLITATGQRVTLRCSPRSGDLSVYWYQQSLDQGLQFLIQYYNGEERAKGNILERFSAQQFPDLHSELNLSSLELGDSALYFCASSVAYGVTQYFGPGTRLTVL.

The CDR3 reads CASTSGQTQYF. CDR3 nucleotide sequence: TGTGCTTCTACTAGCGGGCAGACCCAGTACTTC. This chain connects TRBV7-8 to TRBJ2-5, with 9 bases that match TRBD2. CDR1 and CDR2 from the germline V gene are SGHVS and FQNEAQ. The CDR3 sequence is 11 residues long.

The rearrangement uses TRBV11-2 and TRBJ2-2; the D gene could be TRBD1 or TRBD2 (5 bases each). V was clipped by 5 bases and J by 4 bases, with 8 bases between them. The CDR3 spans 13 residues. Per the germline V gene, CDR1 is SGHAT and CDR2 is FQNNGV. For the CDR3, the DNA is TGTGCCAGCAGCGGGACCGTCACCGGGGAGCTGTTTTTT. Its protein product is CASSGTVTGELFF.

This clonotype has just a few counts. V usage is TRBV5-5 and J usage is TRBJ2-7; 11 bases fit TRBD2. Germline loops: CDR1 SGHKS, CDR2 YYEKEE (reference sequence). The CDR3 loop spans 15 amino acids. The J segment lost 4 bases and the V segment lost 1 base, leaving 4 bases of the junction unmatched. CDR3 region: CASSLLASGRYEQYF. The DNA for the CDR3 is TGTGCCAGCAGCTTGTTAGCTAGCGGGAGGTACGAGCAGTACTTC.

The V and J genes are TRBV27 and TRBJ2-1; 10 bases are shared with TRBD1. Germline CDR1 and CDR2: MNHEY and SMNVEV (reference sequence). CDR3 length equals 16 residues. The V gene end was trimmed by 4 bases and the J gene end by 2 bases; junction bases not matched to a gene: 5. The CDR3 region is CASSSRQGAAYNEQFF. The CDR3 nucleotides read TGTGCCAGCAGTTCCCGACAGGGGGCCGCCTACAATGAGCAGTTCTTC.

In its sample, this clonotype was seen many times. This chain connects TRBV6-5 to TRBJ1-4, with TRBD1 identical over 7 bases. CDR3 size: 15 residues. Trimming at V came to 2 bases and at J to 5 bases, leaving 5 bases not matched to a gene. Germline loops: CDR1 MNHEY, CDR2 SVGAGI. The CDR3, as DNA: TGTGCCAGCAGTTACGGGACAGCTTCGAATGAAAAACTGTTTTTT. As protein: CASSYGTASNEKLFF.

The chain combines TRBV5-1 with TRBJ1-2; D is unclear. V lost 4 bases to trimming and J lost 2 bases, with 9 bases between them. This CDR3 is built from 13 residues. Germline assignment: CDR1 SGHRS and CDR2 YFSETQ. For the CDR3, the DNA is TGCGCCAGCAGCGCCGCGATAAACTATGGCTACACCTTC. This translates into CASSAAINYGYTF. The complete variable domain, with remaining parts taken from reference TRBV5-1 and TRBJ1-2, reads KAGVTQTPRYLIKTRGQQVTLSCSPISGHRSVSWYQQTPGQGLQFLFEYFSETQRNKGNFPGRFSGRQFSNSRSEMNVSTLELGDSALYLCASSAAINYGYTFGSGTRLTVV.

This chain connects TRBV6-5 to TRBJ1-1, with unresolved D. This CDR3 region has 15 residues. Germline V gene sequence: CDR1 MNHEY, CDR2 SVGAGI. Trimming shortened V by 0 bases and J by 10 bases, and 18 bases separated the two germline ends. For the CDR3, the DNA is TGTGCCAGCAGTTACTCCTCCCCGGGTGGTTCCGGAGCTTTCTTT. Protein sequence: CASSYSSPGGSGAFF.

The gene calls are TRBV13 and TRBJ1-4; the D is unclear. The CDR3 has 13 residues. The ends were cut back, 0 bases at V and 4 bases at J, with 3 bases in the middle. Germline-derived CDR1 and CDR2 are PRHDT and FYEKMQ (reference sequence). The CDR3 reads CASSLGSNEKLFF. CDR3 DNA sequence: TGTGCCAGCAGCTTAGGCAGTAATGAAAAACTGTTTTTT.

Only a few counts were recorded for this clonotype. The CDR3 here is CSAKDPRPTDTQYF. The CDR3 DNA follows: TGCAGTGCTAAAGACCCCCGTCCCACAGATACGCAGTATTTT. The chain is built from TRBV20-1 and TRBJ2-3, with D uncertain. Trimming cost V 4 bases and J 2 bases, with 13 bases left between them. Germline V gene lookup returns CDR1 DFQATT and CDR2 SNEGSKA (reference sequence). CDR3 size: 14 residues.

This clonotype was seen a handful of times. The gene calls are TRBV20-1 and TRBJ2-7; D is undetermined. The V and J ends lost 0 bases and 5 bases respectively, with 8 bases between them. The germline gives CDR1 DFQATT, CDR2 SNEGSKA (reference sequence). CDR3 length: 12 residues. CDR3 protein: CSAREGFNEQYF. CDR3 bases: TGCAGTGCTAGAGAGGGGTTCAACGAGCAGTACTTC.

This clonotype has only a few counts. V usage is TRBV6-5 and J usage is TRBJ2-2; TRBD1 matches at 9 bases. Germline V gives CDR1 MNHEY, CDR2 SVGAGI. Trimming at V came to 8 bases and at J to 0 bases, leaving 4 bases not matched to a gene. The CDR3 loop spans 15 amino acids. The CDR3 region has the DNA TGTGCCAGCCGTTGGGACAGGGCGAACACCGGGGAGCTGTTTTTT. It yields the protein CASRWDRANTGELFF.

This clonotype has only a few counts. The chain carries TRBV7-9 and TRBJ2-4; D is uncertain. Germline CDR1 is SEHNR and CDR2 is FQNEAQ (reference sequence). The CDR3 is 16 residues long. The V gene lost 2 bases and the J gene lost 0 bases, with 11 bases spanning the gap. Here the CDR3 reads CASSLIFRLAKNIQYF. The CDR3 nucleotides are TGTGCCAGCAGCTTAATCTTCCGCTTAGCCAAAAACATTCAGTACTTC.

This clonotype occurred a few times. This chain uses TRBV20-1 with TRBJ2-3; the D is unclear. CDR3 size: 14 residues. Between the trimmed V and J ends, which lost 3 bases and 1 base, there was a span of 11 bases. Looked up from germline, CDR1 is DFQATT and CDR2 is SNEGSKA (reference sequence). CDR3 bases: TGCAGTGCTAGTGTGGGCCTGCGCACAGATACGCAGTATTTT. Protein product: CSASVGLRTDTQYF.

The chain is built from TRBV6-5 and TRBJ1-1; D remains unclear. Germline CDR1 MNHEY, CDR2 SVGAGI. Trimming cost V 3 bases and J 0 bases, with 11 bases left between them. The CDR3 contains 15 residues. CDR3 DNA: TGTGCCAGCAGTTATAGGGATGGGGTGAACACTGAAGCTTTCTTT. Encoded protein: CASSYRDGVNTEAFF.

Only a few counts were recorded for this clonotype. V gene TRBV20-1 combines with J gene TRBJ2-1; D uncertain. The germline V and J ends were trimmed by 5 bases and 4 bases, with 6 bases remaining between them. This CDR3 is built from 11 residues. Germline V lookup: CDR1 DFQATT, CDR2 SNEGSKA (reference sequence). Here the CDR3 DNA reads TGCAGTGCTGGATATTACAATGAGCAGTTCTTC. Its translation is CSAGYYNEQFF.

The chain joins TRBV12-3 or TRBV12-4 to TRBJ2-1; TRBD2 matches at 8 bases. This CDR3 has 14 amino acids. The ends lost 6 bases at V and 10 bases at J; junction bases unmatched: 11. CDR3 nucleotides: TGTGCCAGCAGCTATCACTCGGGAGGGGCAGAGCAGTTCTTC. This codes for CASSYHSGGAEQFF.